This passage covers 26 T cell receptor beta chains from one sample sequenced in a study of T cell changes during pregnancy in multiple sclerosis. Measured with immunoSEQ multiplex PCR; TCRdb has only the in-frame clones, and not every one. The sample carries about 34,000 clones, over 85% recorded once. The sequences come from CD8+ T cells from peripheral blood mononuclear cells, collected in the third trimester of pregnancy. All receptors come from a female donor with multiple sclerosis, enrolled in a pregnancy study.

The chain combines TRBV7-6 with TRBJ2-1; 8 bases line up with TRBD1. Per the germline V gene, CDR1 is SGHVS and CDR2 is FNYEAQ. This CDR3 spans 16 amino acids. V trimming: 4 bases; J trimming: 0 bases; junction bases outside the gene matches: 5. CDR3 residues: CASSSWTGSSYNEQFF. The CDR3 coding sequence is TGTGCCAGCAGCTCCTGGACAGGGAGCTCCTACAATGAGCAGTTCTTC.

The gene calls are TRBV6-5 and TRBJ1-2; D is possibly TRBD1 (5 bases). The CDR3 is made up of 13 amino acids. Germline CDR1 and CDR2: MNHEY and SVGAGI. Trimming left V 2 bases short and J 8 bases short, with 12 bases between. The DNA of the CDR3 is TGTGCCAGCAGTTACCCGGGGGGATCAGGCTACACCTTC. Protein product: CASSYPGGSGYTF.

This chain links TRBV9 with TRBJ1-2; D is ambiguous. Trimming stripped 0 bases from V and 3 bases from J, with 18 bases between. The CDR3 has 17 residues. CDR1 and CDR2 (germline): SGDLS, YYNGEE. The CDR3 sequence is CASSVEGRPGGDYGYTF. CDR3 DNA: TGTGCCAGCAGCGTAGAGGGTCGCCCTGGAGGAGACTATGGCTACACCTTC.

This chain links TRBV27 with TRBJ2-7, with D perhaps TRBD2 (6 bases). This CDR3 contains 13 residues. Germline CDR1 is MNHEY and CDR2 is SMNVEV (reference sequence). The V and J ends lost 5 bases and 2 bases respectively, with 10 bases between them. CDR3 in DNA: TGTGCCAGCAGTACCCGACTAGCCTACGAGCAGTACTTC. Translating it yields CASSTRLAYEQYF.

The count of this clone is one. The chain has TRBV5-1 and TRBJ1-1; weak D call: TRBD1 (5 bases). Germline V gene lookup returns CDR1 SGHRS and CDR2 YFSETQ. This CDR3 comprises 14 residues. V was shortened by 1 base and J by 1 base, with 8 bases between the two germline ends. In DNA, the CDR3 is TGCGCCAGCAGCTTGTCAGGGCCGAACACTGAAGCTTTCTTT. The encoded protein is CASSLSGPNTEAFF.

The rearrangement uses TRBV7-9 and TRBJ2-1, with 8 bases aligning to TRBD1. Germline loops: CDR1 SEHNR, CDR2 FQNEAQ (reference sequence). The CDR3 consists of 18 residues. With V trimmed by 1 base and J by 0 bases, 8 bases remained unmatched. The CDR3 region has the DNA TGTGCCAGCAGCTTAGAGGGACAGGCGGTCAGCTCCTACAATGAGCAGTTCTTC. This codes for CASSLEGQAVSSYNEQFF.

The rearrangement links TRBV9 to TRBJ2-3, with D maybe TRBD1 (6 bases). The CDR3 length is 16 residues. Trimming left V 0 bases short and J 0 bases short, with 11 bases between. Germline V gene lookup returns CDR1 SGDLS and CDR2 YYNGEE. DNA for the CDR3: TGTGCCAGCAGCGTAGATGGGGGCTCTAGCACAGATACGCAGTATTTT. This encodes CASSVDGGSSTDTQYF.

For the CDR3, the DNA is TGCAGCGTGGGAGCGGCAGGTTGGACCCAGAGCTCCTACGAGCAGTACTTC. Encoded protein: CSVGAAGWTQSSYEQYF. The rearrangement joins TRBV29-1 to TRBJ2-7, with D possibly being TRBD2 (5 bases). CDR1 and CDR2 (germline): SQVTM, ANQGSEA. The CDR3 length is 17 residues. V was shortened by 6 bases and J by 0 bases, with 24 bases between the two germline ends.

This clone was found once. The chain links TRBV7-8 to TRBJ2-7; the D gene is possibly TRBD1 (6 bases). Germline loops: CDR1 SGHVS, CDR2 FQNEAQ. CDR3 length: 13 amino acids. Trimming pared 2 bases from V and 5 bases from J, leaving 10 bases between. CDR3 loop: CASSLQGSNEQYF. The DNA for the CDR3 is TGTGCCAGCAGCTTACAGGGGTCCAACGAGCAGTACTTC.

This clone was observed once. The CDR3 nucleotides are TGTGCCAGCAGCTTAGAGGCGGGGGCCGTCTACGAGCAGTACTTC. It specifies CASSLEAGAVYEQYF. The chain combines TRBV7-2 with TRBJ2-7; a possible D gene is TRBD2 (7 bases). The CDR3 runs to 15 residues. Germline lookup yields CDR1 SGHTA and CDR2 FQGNSA. The germline V and J ends were trimmed by 1 base and 3 bases, with 13 bases remaining between them.

This chain links TRBV9 with TRBJ2-3; 8 bases are a match to TRBD1. CDR1 and CDR2 (germline): SGDLS, YYNGEE. The length of the CDR3 is 16 residues. Losses at the gene ends were 0 bases for V and 4 bases for J; bases not matched to a gene: 7. The CDR3 DNA follows: TGTGCCAGCAGCGTAGGGGACAGGCCCTCCGCAGATACGCAGTATTTT. As protein: CASSVGDRPSADTQYF.

The gene calls are TRBV7-9 and TRBJ1-4; TRBD1 agrees at 7 bases. V was clipped by 8 bases and J by 4 bases; unmatched bases: 4. The germline V gene encodes CDR1 SEHNR and CDR2 FQNEAQ (reference sequence). The CDR3 spans 13 residues. CDR3 sequence (DNA): TGTGCCAGCGGGACAGCGGATAATGAAAAACTGTTTTTT. This translates into CASGTADNEKLFF.

The CDR3 sequence is CASSLGPGSGYGYTF. In DNA form, the CDR3 reads TGTGCCAGCAGCTTAGGCCCGGGGTCAGGCTATGGCTACACCTTC. The chain carries TRBV13 and TRBJ1-2, with D unresolved. Trimming stripped 0 bases from V and 4 bases from J, with 12 bases between. In germline, CDR1 is PRHDT, CDR2 FYEKMQ (reference sequence). This CDR3 region has 15 residues.

This clone appeared a single time. The chain joins TRBV2 to TRBJ2-3; 10 bases agree with TRBD2. The junction had 10 bases not matched to a gene; V was cut back by 6 bases and J by 4 bases. In germline, CDR1 is SNHLY, CDR2 FYNNEI. The length of the CDR3 is 16 residues. The CDR3 nucleotides are TGTGCCAGCAGCGCCAGCCGACTAGCGGGTTCAGATACGCAGTATTTT. Translating gives CASSASRLAGSDTQYF.

This sequence joins TRBV4-1 and TRBJ1-2, with D possibly being TRBD1 (6 bases). The CDR3 runs to 14 residues. Trimming took 6 bases from V and 8 from J, leaving 19 bases between them. The germline V gene has CDR1 MGHRA and CDR2 YSYEKL. The CDR3 sequence: CASRQHEGVEGYTF. The CDR3 DNA reads TGCGCCAGCAGACAACATGAGGGGGTGGAGGGCTACACCTTC.

The V gene is TRBV4-3, the J gene TRBJ2-1; tentative D call: TRBD2 (8 bases). The CDR3 contains 18 residues. Between the trimmed V and J ends, which lost 4 bases and 8 bases, there was a span of 27 bases. Germline V CDR1 and CDR2: LGHNA, YSLEER. CDR3 DNA: TGCGCCAGCAGCCTTACCTGGGTAGCGGGGACCCAGGGGGATGAGCAGTTCTTC. Translated, it gives CASSLTWVAGTQGDEQFF.

This clone was counted once. The gene calls are TRBV7-9 and TRBJ2-7, with 8 bases aligning to TRBD1. This CDR3 comprises 16 residues. V lost 5 bases and J lost 3; bases outside the gene matches: 12. The germline CDR1 and CDR2 sequences are SEHNR and FQNEAQ (reference sequence). The CDR3 here is CASSPLGDRTFYEQYF. CDR3 bases: TGTGCCAGCAGCCCGCTAGGGGACAGGACCTTCTACGAGCAGTACTTC.

The chain has TRBV6-6 and TRBJ1-2, with TRBD1 identical over 8 bases. This CDR3 region has 16 residues. V gave up 0 bases and J gave up 5 bases; unmatched junction bases: 8. The germline gives CDR1 MNHNY, CDR2 SVGAGI (reference sequence). The CDR3 is CASSYSNDRGDYGYTF. The CDR3, as DNA: TGTGCCAGCAGTTACTCAAATGACAGGGGAGATTATGGCTACACCTTC.

The rearrangement uses TRBV7-6 and TRBJ1-6; 8 bases are shared with TRBD1. V trimming: 2 bases; J trimming: 7 bases; junction bases outside the gene matches: 13. Germline V gene lookup returns CDR1 SGHVS and CDR2 FNYEAQ. The CDR3 runs 18 residues. This CDR3 reads CASSLSRGHATANSPLHF. The CDR3, as DNA: TGTGCCAGCAGCTTAAGCAGGGGGCACGCGACTGCGAATTCACCCCTCCACTTT.

The sample holds one count of this clone. The CDR3 DNA reads as TGTGCCAGCAGCTTTCGTGGACAGGGGGTGGCCACCGGGGAGCTGTTTTTT. This translates into CASSFRGQGVATGELFF. The chain couples TRBV7-7 to TRBJ2-2; 10 bases are a match to TRBD1. CDR3 length: 17 residues. From germline, CDR1 is SSHAT and CDR2 FNYEAQ (reference sequence). V lost 3 bases and J lost 4; bases outside the gene matches: 8.

The V and J genes are TRBV6-5 and TRBJ1-2, with a tentative D call TRBD1 (6 bases). CDR1 is MNHEY, CDR2 SVGAGI, per germline. This CDR3 contains 14 residues. V lost 6 bases, J lost 7 bases, and 18 bases lay in between. CDR3 nucleotides: TGTGCCAGCAGCTCTGGGACACGGACGGTTGGCTACACCTTC. It specifies CASSSGTRTVGYTF.

The chain is built from TRBV11-3 and TRBJ2-3; possibly TRBD2 for D (6 bases). This CDR3 has 15 residues. Germline assignment: CDR1 SGHNT and CDR2 YENEEA. The ends were cut back, 6 bases at V and 0 bases at J, with 13 bases in the middle. The CDR3 spells CASSRGSSSTDTQYF. The CDR3 DNA is TGTGCCAGCAGTCGGGGGTCCTCTAGCACAGATACGCAGTATTTT.

The V gene is TRBV6-5, the J gene TRBJ2-2; D may be TRBD2 (5 bases). This CDR3 has 14 residues. Between the trimmed V and J ends, which lost 10 bases and 0 bases, there was a span of 12 bases. Germline V gene sequence: CDR1 MNHEY, CDR2 SVGAGI. The CDR3 spells CATLDLSNTGELFF. CDR3 in DNA: TGTGCCACCCTGGACTTATCGAACACCGGGGAGCTGTTTTTT.

The chain combines TRBV2 with TRBJ2-2; TRBD1 matches at 9 bases. The V gene end was trimmed by 0 bases and the J gene end by 4 bases; junction bases not matched to a gene: 6. CDR3 length: 17 residues. In germline, CDR1 is SNHLY, CDR2 FYNNEI. The CDR3 protein is CASSEARETGGTGELFF. The CDR3 region has the DNA TGTGCCAGCAGTGAAGCGCGCGAGACAGGGGGCACCGGGGAGCTGTTTTTT.

The rearrangement links TRBV11-3 to TRBJ2-2; perhaps TRBD1 as D (6 bases). This CDR3 comprises 14 residues. V was cut by 5 bases and J by 7 bases, with 14 bases left in between. Looked up from germline, CDR1 is SGHNT and CDR2 is YENEEA. DNA for the CDR3: TGTGCCAGCAGCCCCAGGGGCTGGGGCGGGGAGCTGTTTTTT. Translation gives CASSPRGWGGELFF.

The chain combines TRBV6-6 with TRBJ1-2, with D perhaps TRBD1 (5 bases). V was pared by 2 bases and J by 4 bases, with 11 bases between. This CDR3 region has 14 residues. Per the germline V gene, CDR1 is MNHNY and CDR2 is SVGAGI (reference sequence). CDR3 sequence: CASSYTQGGYGYTF. Here the CDR3 DNA reads TGTGCCAGCAGTTACACCCAGGGCGGCTATGGCTACACCTTC.